Below are 27 T cell receptor beta chains sequenced from a single sample in a study of T cells after yellow fever vaccination. TCRdb used MiXCR to reprocess the 5' RACE reads, holding one entry per CDR3 protein. The sample lists around 260,000 distinct CDR3 sequences, about 5.2% occurring once. This specimen consisted of CD4+ T cells sorted from PBMCs, obtained on the day of the yellow fever booster vaccination. These receptors all come from a man aged 18-30 years who received the YFV17D yellow fever vaccine.

The chain is built from TRBV18 and TRBJ2-7, with 12 bases that match TRBD2. The trim removed 3 bases at V and 4 bases at J, leaving 1 base unmatched. Per the germline V gene, CDR1 is KGHSH and CDR2 is LQKENI. The CDR3 has 14 amino acids. The CDR3 region is CASSPGLAGYEQYF. As DNA, the CDR3 is TGTGCCAGCTCACCCGGACTAGCGGGATACGAGCAGTACTTC. The complete variable domain, with remaining parts taken from reference TRBV18 and TRBJ2-7, reads NAGVMQNPRHLVRRRGQEARLRCSPMKGHSHVYWYRQLPEEGLKFMVYLQKENIIDESGMPKERFSAEFPKEGPSILRIQQVVRGDSAAYFCASSPGLAGYEQYFGPGTRLTVT.

The chain links TRBV6-6 to TRBJ2-7; D might be TRBD1 (5 bases). Germline loops: CDR1 MNHNY, CDR2 SVGAGI (reference sequence). This CDR3 comprises 13 residues. The V and J ends lost 0 bases and 5 bases respectively, with 8 bases between them. CDR3 DNA sequence: TGTGCCAGCAGTTACTCAGACAGAAACGAGCAGTACTTC. This encodes CASSYSDRNEQYF.

The table lists this clonotype with a few counts. The CDR3 here is CSVGGAGELFF. Here the CDR3 DNA reads TGCAGCGTTGGTGGTGCCGGGGAGCTGTTTTTT. The chain combines TRBV29-1 with TRBJ2-2; no clear D. V was pared by 4 bases and J by 6 bases, with 6 bases between. Germline CDR1 and CDR2: SQVTM and ANQGSEA. The length of the CDR3 is 11 residues.

Many counts were recorded for this clonotype. The rearrangement joins TRBV2 to TRBJ2-1; the D gene is possibly TRBD1 (6 bases). V lost 11 bases and J 6 bases, leaving 17 bases between the germline ends. Germline V gene lookup returns CDR1 SNHLY and CDR2 FYNNEI. CDR3 length equals 13 residues. CDR3 residues: CAGKQGGLNEQFF. CDR3 in DNA: TGTGCCGGCAAACAGGGTGGGCTCAATGAGCAGTTCTTC.

This clonotype was recorded many times. The chain is built from TRBV20-1 and TRBJ2-5; D remains ambiguous. The CDR3 runs 12 residues. Germline V gene sequence: CDR1 DFQATT, CDR2 SNEGSKA (reference sequence). V gave up 6 bases and J gave up 1 base, with 9 bases separating them. This CDR3 is CSAAGSQETQYF. The CDR3 nucleotides are TGCAGTGCAGCTGGAAGCCAAGAGACCCAGTACTTC.

The rearrangement links TRBV28 to TRBJ2-2, with 7 bases that match TRBD1. This CDR3 is 17 amino acids long. The germline gives CDR1 MDHEN, CDR2 SYDVKM. The V segment lost 4 bases and the J segment 1 base; nucleotides outside the gene matches: 9. The CDR3 spells CASSSRKNRGNTGELFF. The CDR3 DNA reads as TGTGCCAGCAGTTCCCGAAAAAACAGGGGGAACACCGGGGAGCTGTTTTTT.

The chain couples TRBV15 to TRBJ1-3; 7 bases map to TRBD1. Germline trimming cut 1 base from V and 0 bases from J; bases unmatched to any gene: 0. The CDR3 contains 15 residues. The V gene's germline CDR1 is LNHNV and CDR2 YYDKDF (reference sequence). CDR3 DNA sequence: TGTGCCACCAGCAGAGGACAGGGCTCTGGAAACACCATATATTTT. Translating it yields CATSRGQGSGNTIYF. The full variable domain, completed using reference TRBV15 and TRBJ1-3, is DAMVIQNPRYQVTQFGKPVTLSCSQTLNHNVMYWYQQKSSQAPKLLFHYYDKDFNNEADTPDNFQSRRPNTSFCFLDIRSPGLGDTAMYLCATSRGQGSGNTIYFGEGSWLTVV.

This clonotype was recorded at least ten times. The V and J genes are TRBV14 and TRBJ2-5; weak D call: TRBD1 (6 bases). CDR1 SGHDN and CDR2 FVKESK come from the germline V gene. The V end lost 3 bases, the J end lost 5 bases, and 19 bases lay between the germline ends. This CDR3 spans 16 amino acids. The CDR3 here is CASSQRNTGLRETQYF. The CDR3 region has the DNA TGTGCCAGCAGCCAGCGAAATACAGGGTTGAGGGAGACCCAGTACTTC.

The chain links TRBV12-3 or TRBV12-4 to TRBJ2-5; 7 bases agree with TRBD1. V lost 6 bases to trimming and J lost 0 bases; unmatched junction nucleotides: 4. The CDR3 has 14 residues. DNA for the CDR3: TGTGCCAGCAGCCTCGGGACAGACCAAGAGACCCAGTACTTC. Residues: CASSLGTDQETQYF.

The chain is built from TRBV7-2 and TRBJ2-3; no firm D call. Trimming stripped 5 bases from V and 0 bases from J, with 18 bases between. CDR1 and CDR2 from the germline V gene are SGHTA and FQGNSA. The CDR3 loop spans 17 amino acids. This chain's CDR3 is CASSLERTSSSTDTQYF. In nucleotides, the CDR3 is TGTGCCAGCAGCCTCGAGAGGACCTCATCTAGCACAGATACGCAGTATTTT.

The chain employs TRBV29-1 and TRBJ2-1; possibly TRBD2 for D (5 bases). With 6 bases removed from V and 10 bases from J, the gap between germline ends came to 13 bases. The germline V gene encodes CDR1 SQVTM and CDR2 ANQGSEA. CDR3 length: 11 residues. CDR3 sequence reads: CSVAPGGEQFF. The CDR3 DNA reads TGCAGCGTGGCCCCCGGAGGAGAGCAGTTCTTC.

This clonotype appeared many times. The genes are TRBV5-5 and TRBJ2-5; no reliable D call. The V gene's germline CDR1 is SGHKS and CDR2 YYEKEE (reference sequence). The V and J ends lost 2 bases and 1 base respectively, with 12 bases between them. This CDR3 region has 15 residues. DNA of the CDR3: TGTGCCAGCAGCTTAGGGCCCTACTTCCAAGAGACCCAGTACTTC. Translating it yields CASSLGPYFQETQYF.

The CDR3 protein is CASSYSRMGAISGNTIYF. The CDR3 nucleotides read TGTGCCAGCAGTTACTCGAGGATGGGGGCGATATCTGGAAACACCATATATTTT. The rearrangement uses TRBV6-5 and TRBJ1-3; D is perhaps TRBD1 (6 bases). The germline V gene has CDR1 MNHEY and CDR2 SVGAGI. Trimming took off 0 bases at V and 1 base at J, with 16 bases between the two ends. The CDR3 covers 18 residues.

This clonotype has ten or more counts. The chain uses TRBV2 and TRBJ2-5, with 7 bases fitting TRBD1. Germline lookup yields CDR1 SNHLY and CDR2 FYNNEI. The CDR3 runs 14 residues. V was pared by 8 bases and J by 1 base, with 7 bases of the junction left unmatched. The CDR3 region has the DNA TGTGCCAGCCGTAGTCGGACAGGCCAAGAGACCCAGTACTTC. As protein: CASRSRTGQETQYF.

This chain links TRBV7-2 with TRBJ1-3; D is uncertain. Germline CDR1 is SGHTA and CDR2 is FQGNSA. The CDR3 has 16 residues. Trimming left V 3 bases short and J 4 bases short, with 16 bases between. The CDR3 DNA is TGTGCCAGCAGCTTTTCCTTCGACGGGAACGGAAACACCATATATTTT. Its protein product is CASSFSFDGNGNTIYF.

This clonotype turned up a few times. The rearrangement links TRBV20-1 to TRBJ1-4; D call uncertain. The CDR3 runs to 13 residues. The germline V gene has CDR1 DFQATT and CDR2 SNEGSKA (reference sequence). Trimming cost V 3 bases and J 2 bases, with 7 bases left between them. The CDR3 is CSASGSTNEKLFF. DNA of the CDR3: TGCAGTGCTAGCGGGAGCACTAATGAAAAACTGTTTTTT.

This clonotype was counted a few times. J is TRBJ2-1 and V is TRBV18; the D is unclear. The CDR3 is 12 amino acids. Per the germline V gene, CDR1 is KGHSH and CDR2 is LQKENI. Trimming cost V 6 bases and J 13 bases, with 16 bases left between them. The CDR3 reads CASSPDQELQFF. The CDR3 nucleotides are TGTGCCAGCTCCCCGGACCAGGAACTCCAGTTCTTC.

The CDR3 DNA follows: TGCGCCAGCAGCCATCAAGAGACCCAGTACTTC. It yields the protein CASSHQETQYF. This chain links TRBV5-1 with TRBJ2-5; D call uncertain. Germline CDR1 is SGHRS and CDR2 is YFSETQ. The CDR3 totals 11 residues. V was shortened by 4 bases and J by 2 bases, with 3 bases between the two germline ends.

This clonotype was seen more than once but under ten times. The rearrangement uses TRBV18 and TRBJ2-4, with D possibly TRBD1 on 6 matching bases. The germline gives CDR1 KGHSH, CDR2 LQKENI. The CDR3 contains 18 residues. V lost 3 bases to trimming and J lost 0 bases, with 18 bases between them. In DNA, the CDR3 is TGTGCCAGCTCACCCCGCCTGTCAGGGGCCAAAGCCAAAAACATTCAGTACTTC. Its translation is CASSPRLSGAKAKNIQYF.

V and J are TRBV9 and TRBJ2-5; TRBD1 is a possible D gene (6 bases). Germline assignment: CDR1 SGDLS and CDR2 YYNGEE. V was pared by 0 bases and J by 4 bases, with 13 bases between. The CDR3 is 15 amino acids. Written as DNA, the CDR3 is TGTGCCAGCAGCGTAGCTTTACAGGGAGCAGAGACCCAGTACTTC. Encoded protein: CASSVALQGAETQYF. Variable domain in full (rest from reference TRBV9 and TRBJ2-5): DSGVTQTPKHLITATGQRVTLRCSPRSGDLSVYWYQQSLDQGLQFLIQYYNGEERAKGNILERFSAQQFPDLHSELNLSSLELGDSALYFCASSVALQGAETQYFGPGTRLLVL.

In its sample, this clonotype was seen a few times. The gene calls are TRBV20-1 and TRBJ2-3; 11 nucleotides align to TRBD1. V lost 1 base, J lost 2 bases, and 5 bases stayed unmatched. The CDR3 totals 16 residues. Per the germline V gene, CDR1 is DFQATT and CDR2 is SNEGSKA (reference sequence). Here the CDR3 DNA reads TGCAGTGCTAGAGCCCGGGACAGGGGGAACACAGATACGCAGTATTTT. Translating it yields CSARARDRGNTDTQYF.

The chain is built from TRBV6-5 and TRBJ2-2, with D hard to call. Germline values: CDR1 MNHEY, CDR2 SVGAGI. The CDR3 spans 15 residues. V lost 1 base, J lost 7 bases, and 13 bases lay in between. CDR3 amino acids: CASSYLSTLSGELFF. For the CDR3, the DNA is TGTGCCAGCAGTTACTTGTCCACCCTGAGCGGGGAGCTGTTTTTT.

In its sample, this clonotype was seen a few times. Written as DNA, the CDR3 is TGCGCCAGCAGCCAAGTGGGGGTCCATGGTGGGACCCAGTACTTC. It specifies CASSQVGVHGGTQYF. The rearrangement joins TRBV4-1 to TRBJ2-5, with D tentatively TRBD1 or TRBD2 (5 bases each). In germline, CDR1 is MGHRA, CDR2 YSYEKL. The V gene lost 1 base and the J gene lost 7 bases, with 16 bases spanning the gap. The CDR3 sequence is 15 residues long.

In DNA, the CDR3 is TGTGCCAGCAGTTTTGACCCAGGCCCAAAGCAGTTCTTC. Translation: CASSFDPGPKQFF. The rearrangement links TRBV12-3 or TRBV12-4 to TRBJ2-1; D remains ambiguous. V was pared by 3 bases and J by 11 bases, with 14 bases between. The CDR3 is made up of 13 amino acids.

This clonotype was observed many times. The chain combines TRBV7-2 with TRBJ1-1; perhaps TRBD1 as D (5 bases). Germline values: CDR1 SGHTA, CDR2 FQGNSA. This CDR3 is 13 amino acids long. V lost 3 bases and J lost 4, with 9 bases in between. The CDR3 bases are TGTGCCAGCAGCTTTGGTGGGGGCACTGAAGCTTTCTTT. This codes for CASSFGGGTEAFF.

The table lists this clonotype with a few counts. V usage is TRBV5-5 and J usage is TRBJ2-3; weak D call: TRBD2 (6 bases). CDR3 size: 13 residues. The germline V gene encodes CDR1 SGHKS and CDR2 YYEKEE (reference sequence). Trimming took 7 bases from V and 4 from J, leaving 13 bases between them. The CDR3 region is CASHGGTADTQYF. DNA for the CDR3: TGTGCCAGCCATGGAGGGACTGCAGATACGCAGTATTTT.

This clonotype was picked up many times. The CDR3 sequence is CSAAGGYLRETQYF. The CDR3 DNA is TGCAGTGCGGCGGGGGGATATTTGCGAGAGACCCAGTACTTC. The chain combines TRBV20-1 with TRBJ2-5, with TRBD2 matching 8 bases. Germline lookup yields CDR1 DFQATT and CDR2 SNEGSKA (reference sequence). J gave up 4 bases and V 6 bases, and 10 bases lay outside the gene matches. There are 14 residues in the CDR3.